The rows below give T cell receptor beta chains drawn from one sample of a study of CD8 T cells in Susac syndrome. TCRdb reprocessed the immunoSEQ multiplex PCR reads with MiXCR, giving one entry per CDR3 protein. The sample has just over 150,000 distinct CDR3 sequences; about 95% are singletons. The sequenced sample consisted of CD4+ T cells from PBMCs. The source is a human donor with Susac syndrome. CDR3s leave out the opening cysteine and the closing phenylalanine or tryptophan. Fields, in order: V gene, J gene, clone size, CDR3 protein. Expanded clones are given a class, and other clones once, few, many or no size at all.

TRBV3-1	TRBJ1-2	NA	ASSRDSNGYT
TRBV4-2	TRBJ1-2	NA	ASSQEGRYGYT
TRBV6-1	TRBJ1-6	once	ASRPLGQPGSYNSPLH
TRBV20-1	TRBJ2-7	NA	SASETQDYEQY
TRBV6-5	TRBJ2-7	NA	ASRYEGPHEQY
TRBV7-3	TRBJ2-1	NA	ASSLNGGQFNEQF
TRBV14	TRBJ2-7	NA	ASSQAASGQY
TRBV4-1	TRBJ2-7	NA	ASSLRLQGHEQY
TRBV6-5	TRBJ2-3	NA	ASSYVAGAQGTQY
TRBV9	TRBJ2-2	NA	ASSVAGDTGELF
TRBV2	TRBJ1-2	once	ASMEEGKYGYT
TRBV29-1	TRBJ1-2	NA	SVGRGRRTNYGYT
TRBV3-1	TRBJ2-3	NA	ASSQRGTDTQY
TRBV18	TRBJ2-2	NA	ASSPGQGRNGELF
TRBV19	TRBJ2-3	NA	ASSHPSSGSTDTQY
TRBV9	TRBJ2-2	NA	ASSAFGGELF
TRBV12-3/TRBV12-4	TRBJ1-1	NA	ASSGSYTEAF